These 2 T cell receptor beta chains share one sample of origin, sequenced in a study of cytomegalovirus exposure and HLA in healthy donors. The PCR had 60 Vbeta and 13 Jbeta primers. Profiled with immunoSEQ multiplex PCR; TCRdb holds only in-frame clones, not every one. The sample holds around 200,000 clones, roughly 80% seen once. Sample: PBMCs. These receptors came from a man aged 40-49 years in good health and CMV-seropositive.

This chain connects TRBV5-1 to TRBJ2-2, with TRBD2 matching over 16 bases. The germline gives CDR1 SGHRS, CDR2 YFSETQ. The CDR3 spans 17 residues. With 3 bases clipped from V and 7 bases from J, the junction kept 6 bases outside the gene matches. CDR3 sequence (DNA): TGCGCCAGCAGCTCGGGACTAGCGGGGGGGCCCAGCGGGGAGCTGTTTTTT. Amino acid sequence: CASSSGLAGGPSGELFF.

The chain is built from TRBV2 and TRBJ1-3; TRBD1 might be the D (5 bases). CDR1 is SNHLY, CDR2 FYNNEI, per germline. V was clipped by 8 bases and J by 0 bases, with 14 bases between them. The CDR3 sequence is 15 residues long. In DNA, the CDR3 is TGTGCCAGCCAAACGGGGGGGGGCTCTGGAAACACCATATATTTT. Encoded protein: CASQTGGGSGNTIYF. The variable domain in full, completed from reference TRBV2 and TRBJ1-3, reads EPEVTQTPSHQVTQMGQEVILRCVPISNHLYFYWYRQILGQKVEFLVSFYNNEISEKSEIFDDQFSVERPDGSNFTLKIRSTKLEDSAMYFCASQTGGGSGNTIYFGEGSWLTVV.